The 10 T cell receptor beta chains in this list originate from one sample, sequenced in a study of T-cell reconstitution after alpha-beta-depleted transplantation in children. Unique molecular identifiers were incorporated when the TCRbeta library was constructed. Each CDR3 protein is one row after TCRdb ran MiXCR on the PCR reads. The sample lists 500,000 to 600,000 distinct CDR3 sequences, 15% to 20% occurring once. Sequences were derived from PBMCs from the stem cell graft donor, sampled from the stem cell graft. The receptors derive from a human donor who donated a stem cell graft to a child with acute lymphoblastic leukemia.

This chain connects TRBV5-1 to TRBJ2-7; 9 bases fit TRBD2. From germline, CDR1 is SGHRS and CDR2 YFSETQ. The J segment lost 2 bases and the V segment lost 0 bases, leaving 6 bases of the junction unmatched. The CDR3 is 16 residues long. The CDR3 coding sequence is TGCGCCAGCAGCTTGGCGGGACTAGCTGCCACCTACGAGCAGTACTTC. Its protein product is CASSLAGLAATYEQYF.

This clonotype was seen a few times. This chain uses TRBV11-2 with TRBJ2-3, with D tentatively TRBD1 (5 bases). The CDR3 runs 14 residues. V was cut by 0 bases and J by 4 bases, with 8 bases left in between. Germline CDR1 and CDR2: SGHAT and FQNNGV. The CDR3 DNA sequence: TGTGCCAGCAGCTTAGACAGGGTGGCAGATACGCAGTATTTT. This gives the protein CASSLDRVADTQYF.

This clonotype was picked up a small number of times. The J gene is TRBJ1-1, the V gene TRBV18, with D possibly TRBD1 on 5 matching bases. This CDR3 is built from 16 residues. Germline CDR1 KGHSH, CDR2 LQKENI. Trimming shortened V by 3 bases and J by 7 bases, and 21 bases separated the two germline ends. The CDR3 reads CASSPVDSWERFEAFF. The CDR3 DNA is TGTGCCAGCTCACCGGTCGACAGTTGGGAGAGGTTTGAAGCTTTCTTT.

The rearrangement uses TRBV5-1 and TRBJ1-1; 10 nucleotides line up with TRBD1. Germline CDR1 reads SGHRS; CDR2 reads YFSETQ. With V trimmed by 4 bases and J by 2 bases, 29 bases remained unmatched. The CDR3 runs 23 residues. In nucleotides, the CDR3 is TGCGCCAGCAGCCTGAAATGGCGACATGGGGCCCCCGGACAGGGGGGGATCAACACTGAAGCTTTCTTT. Translating it yields CASSLKWRHGAPGQGGINTEAFF.

This clonotype was seen a handful of times. The V and J genes are TRBV14 and TRBJ1-1, with D possibly TRBD1 on 5 matching bases. V lost 4 bases to trimming and J lost 1 base, with 13 bases between them. There are 15 residues in the CDR3. CDR1 is SGHDN and CDR2 is FVKESK in the germline V gene. The CDR3 nucleotides are TGTGCCAGCAGCCGTCGACAGATCTGGAACACTGAAGCTTTCTTT. It specifies CASSRRQIWNTEAFF.

This clonotype has only a few counts. This rearrangement joins TRBV7-2 to TRBJ2-3; TRBD2 matches at 10 bases. CDR3 length equals 15 residues. The germline V gene encodes CDR1 SGHTA and CDR2 FQGNSA. Trimming at V came to 1 base and at J to 9 bases, leaving 7 bases not matched to a gene. The CDR3 spells CASSLGAGGRRTQYF. The CDR3 coding sequence is TGTGCCAGCAGCTTAGGAGCGGGAGGGCGTAGAACGCAGTATTTT.

This chain uses TRBV5-5 with TRBJ2-1, with 10 positions matching TRBD2. The CDR3 loop spans 16 amino acids. Germline V gene sequence: CDR1 SGHKS, CDR2 YYEKEE (reference sequence). V lost 3 bases and J lost 10; bases outside the gene matches: 13. In DNA form, the CDR3 reads TGTGCCAGCAGCTCCCTAGCGGGAGTAACGACCCAAGAGCAGTTCTTC. Translation: CASSSLAGVTTQEQFF.

The V gene is TRBV3-1, the J gene TRBJ2-7, with 13 bases aligning to TRBD2. V lost 1 base, J lost 5 bases, and 5 bases stayed unmatched. CDR1 is LGHDT and CDR2 is YNNKEL in the germline V gene (reference sequence). CDR3 length equals 16 residues. CDR3 in amino acids: CASSQGGLAGVHEQYF. The CDR3 DNA reads TGTGCCAGCAGCCAAGGTGGACTAGCGGGAGTACACGAGCAGTACTTC.

V gene TRBV9 combines with J gene TRBJ2-7; unclear D gene. Looked up from germline, CDR1 is SGDLS and CDR2 is YYNGEE. V was shortened by 0 bases and J by 3 bases, with 10 bases between the two germline ends. The CDR3 spans 14 residues. The CDR3 region is CASSVVSSNYEQYF. CDR3 sequence (DNA): TGTGCCAGCAGCGTAGTGTCCTCTAACTACGAGCAGTACTTC.

The chain is built from TRBV7-6 and TRBJ2-2, with 11 positions matching TRBD2. Germline CDR1 is SGHVS and CDR2 is FNYEAQ. With V trimmed by 4 bases and J by 5 bases, 6 bases remained unmatched. CDR3 length equals 16 residues. The CDR3 coding sequence is TGTGCCAGCAGCTCGGCACTAGCGGGAGTGACCGGGGAGCTGTTTTTT. Translation gives CASSSALAGVTGELFF.